These 32 T cell receptor beta chains came from one sample sequenced in a study of OX40 agonist ivuxolimab in advanced cancers. Some clones are missing from TCRdb's copy, which holds only in-frame ones; the method was immunoSEQ multiplex PCR. Of more than 70,000 clones listed, roughly 93% are singletons. Sequencing was performed on CD4+ or CD8+ T cells sorted from blood, taken in a trial of the OX40 agonist ivuxolimab. Receptor source: an adult with an advanced solid tumor such as melanoma, head and neck, liver or kidney cancer.

This chain links TRBV29-1 with TRBJ1-1; maybe TRBD1 (6 bases). V gave up 5 bases and J gave up 9 bases, with 25 bases separating them. There are 15 residues in the CDR3. Germline V gene sequence: CDR1 SQVTM, CDR2 ANQGSEA. CDR3 amino acids: CSVLGDNLRISQAFF. Written as DNA, the CDR3 is TGCAGCGTTCTGGGGGACAATCTAAGAATCTCGCAAGCTTTCTTT.

The chain uses TRBV28 and TRBJ2-7; D may match TRBD1 or TRBD2 (5 bases each). The length of the CDR3 is 15 residues. Per the germline V gene, CDR1 is MDHEN and CDR2 is SYDVKM. Trimming cost V 4 bases and J 1 base, with 14 bases left between them. CDR3 loop: CASSWSGTSSYEQYF. CDR3 in DNA: TGTGCCAGCAGTTGGTCAGGGACGTCGTCCTACGAGCAGTACTTC.

The chain couples TRBV7-9 to TRBJ2-7; D is ambiguous. Per the germline V gene, CDR1 is SEHNR and CDR2 is FQNEAQ (reference sequence). This CDR3 is 13 amino acids long. V lost 3 bases and J 1 base, leaving 7 bases between the germline ends. DNA of the CDR3: TGTGCCAGCAGCTTTTCCAGTTCCTACGAGCAGTACTTC. Amino acid sequence: CASSFSSSYEQYF. Together with reference TRBV7-9 and TRBJ2-7, the CDR3 gives the full variable domain: DTGVSQNPRHKITKRGQNVTFRCDPISEHNRLYWYRQTLGQGPEFLTYFQNEAQLEKSRLLSDRFSAERPKGSFSTLEIQRTEQGDSAMYLCASSFSSSYEQYFGPGTRLTVT.

The chain employs TRBV5-5 and TRBJ1-2; D is possibly TRBD1 (5 bases). The CDR3 covers 14 residues. Germline lookup yields CDR1 SGHKS and CDR2 YYEKEE (reference sequence). Trimming took 4 bases from V and 0 from J, leaving 10 bases between them. The CDR3 sequence: CASSPDIPNYGYTF. The CDR3, as DNA: TGTGCCAGCAGCCCGGACATCCCTAACTATGGCTACACCTTC.

CDR3 sequence: CASSLKGQYYSNQPQHF. Written as DNA, the CDR3 is TGTGCCAGCAGTTTAAAGGGACAGTATTATAGCAATCAGCCCCAGCATTTT. The rearrangement links TRBV27 to TRBJ1-5; 7 bases agree with TRBD1. CDR3 length equals 17 residues. The V and J ends lost 2 bases and 0 bases, in that order; junction bases with no gene match: 7. Germline assignment: CDR1 MNHEY and CDR2 SMNVEV (reference sequence).

As concerns this clone: This CDR3 is also generated by other DNA sequences in the sample. V usage is TRBV18 and J usage is TRBJ2-5; the match to TRBD1 covers 9 bases. Germline trimming cut 4 bases from V and 2 bases from J; bases unmatched to any gene: 5. This CDR3 comprises 15 residues. The germline V gene has CDR1 KGHSH and CDR2 LQKENI. CDR3 bases: TGTGCCAGCTCACGACAGGGGGTAAATCAAGAGACCCAGTACTTC. This gives the protein CASSRQGVNQETQYF.

This chain links TRBV7-2 with TRBJ2-7; TRBD2 is a possible D gene (6 bases). CDR1 SGHTA and CDR2 FQGNSA come from the germline V gene. V lost 5 bases and J lost 0, with 14 bases in between. The CDR3 length is 15 residues. The CDR3 nucleotides read TGTGCCAGCAGCCCCAGGAGGGGATCCTCCTACGAGCAGTACTTC. Encoded protein: CASSPRRGSSYEQYF.

The V gene is TRBV7-2, the J gene TRBJ2-7, with TRBD1 matching 10 bases. The CDR3 spans 16 residues. Trimming took 3 bases from V and 3 from J; bases not matched to a gene: 8. CDR1 is SGHTA, CDR2 FQGNSA, per germline. Written as DNA, the CDR3 is TGTGCCAGCAGCTTGGGACAGGGGCCGGCTCTCTACGAGCAGTACTTC. It codes for CASSLGQGPALYEQYF.

The chain employs TRBV11-2 and TRBJ2-1; 9 nucleotides agree with TRBD2. Trimming at V came to 5 bases and at J to 4 bases, leaving 15 bases not matched to a gene. This CDR3 region has 18 residues. Looked up from germline, CDR1 is SGHAT and CDR2 is FQNNGV. CDR3 protein: CASSPKGVAGAQYNEQFF. The CDR3 region has the DNA TGTGCCAGCAGCCCCAAGGGAGTAGCGGGAGCTCAGTACAATGAGCAGTTCTTC.

This rearrangement joins TRBV5-1 to TRBJ1-2; 10 bases line up with TRBD1. This CDR3 region has 14 residues. Looked up from germline, CDR1 is SGHRS and CDR2 is YFSETQ. The trim removed 0 bases at V and 4 bases at J, leaving 0 bases unmatched. The CDR3 DNA reads as TGCGCCAGCAGCTTGGGGGACAGGGGCTATGGCTACACCTTC. Its translation is CASSLGDRGYGYTF.

The V gene is TRBV6-6, the J gene TRBJ2-5; a possible D gene is TRBD1 (6 bases). The CDR3 runs 13 residues. Germline V gene lookup returns CDR1 MNHNY and CDR2 SVGAGI (reference sequence). With 7 bases removed from V and 6 bases from J, the gap between germline ends came to 15 bases. Here the CDR3 DNA reads TGTGCCAGCACCCAAGAGGGGGTAAAGACCCAGTACTTC. Translation gives CASTQEGVKTQYF.

The rearrangement joins TRBV29-1 to TRBJ2-5; 10 nucleotides agree with TRBD1. Germline trimming cut 7 bases from V and 4 bases from J; bases unmatched to any gene: 3. The CDR3 is 12 amino acids. Germline V gene data show CDR1 as SQVTM and CDR2 as ANQGSEA. This chain's CDR3 is CSGRTGGETQYF. The CDR3 DNA follows: TGCAGCGGCCGGACAGGGGGAGAGACCCAGTACTTC.

The genes are TRBV12-5 and TRBJ2-5; D is perhaps TRBD1 or TRBD2 (5 bases each). Germline assignment: CDR1 LGHNT and CDR2 FRNRAP. This CDR3 has 15 amino acids. V lost 3 bases to trimming and J lost 4 bases, with 15 bases between them. The CDR3 region is CASGFGADSRETQYF. CDR3 DNA: TGTGCTAGTGGTTTCGGGGCAGACTCTCGAGAGACCCAGTACTTC.

This clone was observed once. This chain connects TRBV18 to TRBJ2-5; D gene uncertain. Germline V CDR1 and CDR2: KGHSH, LQKENI. The V and J ends lost 6 bases and 2 bases respectively, with 10 bases between them. This CDR3 is 13 amino acids long. Here the CDR3 reads CASSGVPQETQYF. The CDR3 DNA sequence: TGTGCCAGCTCTGGGGTCCCACAAGAGACCCAGTACTTC.

The rearrangement uses TRBV7-3 and TRBJ2-2; D gene unclear. Between the trimmed V and J ends, which lost 5 bases and 6 bases, there was a span of 10 bases. In germline, CDR1 is SGHTA, CDR2 FQGTGA. CDR3 length equals 13 residues. CDR3 in amino acids: CASSEIGPGELFF. The CDR3 DNA follows: TGTGCCAGCAGCGAAATAGGCCCCGGGGAGCTGTTTTTT.

The V call is TRBV7-2, the J call TRBJ1-5, with 12 nucleotides matching TRBD1. The CDR3 runs 19 residues. V lost 2 bases to trimming and J lost 2 bases; unmatched junction nucleotides: 10. Germline-derived CDR1 and CDR2 are SGHTA and FQGNSA. CDR3 in DNA: TGTGCCAGCAGCTTACAATCCCCCGGGACAGGGGGCCGCAATCAGCCCCAGCATTTT. It encodes CASSLQSPGTGGRNQPQHF. Variable domain in full (rest from reference TRBV7-2 and TRBJ1-5): GAGVSQSPSNKVTEKGKDVELRCDPISGHTALYWYRQSLGQGLEFLIYFQGNSAPDKSGLPSDRFSAERTGGSVSTLTIQRTQQEDSAVYLCASSLQSPGTGGRNQPQHFGDGTRLSIL.

This rearrangement joins TRBV5-1 to TRBJ2-7; D perhaps matches TRBD1 (6 bases). Germline V CDR1 and CDR2: SGHRS, YFSETQ. Trimming took off 3 bases at V and 3 bases at J, with 13 bases between the two ends. The CDR3 extends over 14 amino acids. The chain's CDR3 is CASSWTEVGYEQYF. CDR3 DNA sequence: TGCGCCAGCAGCTGGACAGAAGTCGGCTACGAGCAGTACTTC.

The chain recombines TRBV19 with TRBJ2-7; weak D call: TRBD1 (5 bases). Trimming removed 5 bases at V and 2 bases at J, with 19 bases between. This CDR3 has 16 amino acids. Germline CDR1 and CDR2: LNHDA and SQIVND (reference sequence). The CDR3 here is CASSARLTKGPYEQYF. In DNA form, the CDR3 reads TGTGCCAGTAGTGCCAGACTCACAAAGGGGCCCTACGAGCAGTACTTC.

This chain links TRBV6-5 with TRBJ1-1; 8 bases are a match to TRBD1. The CDR3 length is 13 residues. Germline V gene lookup returns CDR1 MNHEY and CDR2 SVGAGI. Trimming at V came to 4 bases and at J to 6 bases, leaving 4 bases not matched to a gene. CDR3 sequence reads: CASSFRGRPEAFF. CDR3 coding DNA: TGTGCCAGCAGTTTCAGGGGGCGCCCTGAAGCTTTCTTT.

The rearrangement uses TRBV11-1 and TRBJ1-3, with D perhaps matching TRBD1 (6 bases). The V end lost 3 bases, the J end lost 4 bases, and 13 bases lay between the germline ends. CDR1 is SGHAT, CDR2 FQDESV, per germline (reference sequence). The CDR3 spans 15 residues. The CDR3 DNA follows: TGTGCCAGCAGCTTCTACCCGGGACACGGAAACACCATATATTTT. It translates to CASSFYPGHGNTIYF.

This clone turned up a few times. The rearrangement links TRBV29-1 to TRBJ1-2; D is possibly TRBD1 (6 bases). CDR3 size: 12 residues. Trimming took off 7 bases at V and 4 bases at J, with 13 bases between the two ends. Germline V gives CDR1 SQVTM, CDR2 ANQGSEA. CDR3 amino acids: CSDQDSLYGYTF. The CDR3 coding sequence is TGCAGCGACCAGGACAGCCTCTATGGCTACACCTTC.

This chain links TRBV28 with TRBJ2-7, with no clear D. V was clipped by 5 bases and J by 6 bases, with 14 bases between them. Per germline, CDR1 MDHEN and CDR2 SYDVKM. The CDR3 consists of 13 residues. The CDR3 DNA follows: TGTGCCAGCAGTCCGGCAGCCGCCGGCGAGCAGTACTTC. This codes for CASSPAAAGEQYF.

CDR3 DNA sequence: TGTGCCAGCAGTTTTCGGGACAGGGATGGCTACACCTTC. It translates to CASSFRDRDGYTF. The rearrangement links TRBV28 to TRBJ1-2; 9 bases line up with TRBD1. Germline CDR1 and CDR2: MDHEN and SYDVKM. This CDR3 is built from 13 residues. With 3 bases clipped from V and 6 bases from J, the junction kept 2 bases outside the gene matches.

V usage is TRBV28 and J usage is TRBJ2-2, with 10 bases matching TRBD2. Germline CDR1 MDHEN, CDR2 SYDVKM. V shed 7 bases, J shed 6 bases, and the junction held 8 bases outside the gene matches. The CDR3 has 15 amino acids. The CDR3 nucleotides read TGTGCCAGCAAGCCTAGCGGGAGTGGGGCCGGGGAGCTGTTTTTT. Translating it yields CASKPSGSGAGELFF.

The gene calls are TRBV25-1 and TRBJ2-5, with D maybe TRBD2 (6 bases). The CDR3 is made up of 15 amino acids. V was pared by 2 bases and J by 4 bases, with 14 bases between. Germline V CDR1 and CDR2: MGHDK, SYGVNS. CDR3 region: CASSELAGRGETQYF. CDR3 coding DNA: TGTGCCAGCAGTGAACTTGCCGGGAGAGGAGAGACCCAGTACTTC.

The rearrangement links TRBV18 to TRBJ2-5; D unclear. The CDR3 is made up of 14 amino acids. Germline loops: CDR1 KGHSH, CDR2 LQKENI. V was pared by 0 bases and J by 3 bases, with 8 bases between. In nucleotides, the CDR3 is TGTGCCAGCTCACCACCTACTGTTAAAGAGACCCAGTACTTC. It codes for CASSPPTVKETQYF. Based on the CDR3 plus reference TRBV18 and TRBJ2-5, the full variable domain is NAGVMQNPRHLVRRRGQEARLRCSPMKGHSHVYWYRQLPEEGLKFMVYLQKENIIDESGMPKERFSAEFPKEGPSILRIQQVVRGDSAAYFCASSPPTVKETQYFGPGTRLLVL.

The chain has TRBV21-1 and TRBJ1-1. TRBV21-1 is a known pseudogene. The CDR3 covers 18 residues. The CDR3 region has the DNA TGTGCCAGCAGCAAAGATAAGGCGACCGTAATCATGAACACTGAAGCTTTCTTT. Protein: CASSKDKATVIMNTEAFF.

The gene calls are TRBV28 and TRBJ2-5; the D gene is possibly TRBD1 (6 bases). V lost 4 bases and J 4 bases, leaving 13 bases between the germline ends. Germline CDR1 is MDHEN and CDR2 is SYDVKM. There are 14 residues in the CDR3. The chain's CDR3 is CASSYNRVGETQYF. The CDR3 DNA follows: TGTGCCAGCAGTTATAACAGGGTTGGAGAGACCCAGTACTTC.

This clone was found a few times. The chain employs TRBV5-6 and TRBJ1-1; 8 nucleotides match TRBD1. CDR3 length: 16 residues. Germline trimming cut 0 bases from V and 3 bases from J; bases unmatched to any gene: 7. In germline, CDR1 is SGHDT, CDR2 YYEEEE. The CDR3, as DNA: TGTGCCAGCAGCTTGGACTGGACAGGGCAGGACACTGAAGCTTTCTTT. Its protein is CASSLDWTGQDTEAFF.

The genes are TRBV4-2 and TRBJ2-6; 7 nucleotides agree with TRBD1. The CDR3 extends over 18 amino acids. Germline V gene data show CDR1 as LGHNA and CDR2 as YNFKEQ. Trimming cost V 3 bases and J 2 bases; bases outside gene matches: 10. Written as DNA, the CDR3 is TGTGCCAGCAGCCAGAGGACAGGAAAGGGTACTGGGGCCAACGTCCTGACTTTC. Its protein is CASSQRTGKGTGANVLTF.

V and J are TRBV2 and TRBJ2-3; 10 bases agree with TRBD1. Trimming at V came to 7 bases and at J to 6 bases, leaving 7 bases not matched to a gene. CDR1 and CDR2 (germline): SNHLY, FYNNEI. This CDR3 spans 14 amino acids. The CDR3 here is CASTKDRGYDTQYF. Written as DNA, the CDR3 is TGTGCCAGCACCAAGGACAGGGGGTACGATACGCAGTATTTT.

The CDR3 sequence is CASTVATRGIETQYF. CDR3 in DNA: TGTGCCAGCACCGTGGCGACTAGAGGCATAGAGACCCAGTACTTC. V and J are TRBV9 and TRBJ2-5; the D gene is possibly TRBD2 (6 bases). Germline V gene sequence: CDR1 SGDLS, CDR2 YYNGEE. The CDR3 is 15 amino acids. With 6 bases removed from V and 4 bases from J, the gap between germline ends came to 19 bases.